Reported below is one T cell receptor beta chain. The PCR employed 60 Vbeta primers together with 13 Jbeta primers. Clones were sequenced by immunoSEQ multiplex PCR, and TCRdb holds only the in-frame ones, with some missing. The sample includes approximately 90,000 clones, over 70% seen only once; the top ten take about 5%. This entry belongs to a study of cytomegalovirus exposure and HLA in healthy donors. V lost 5 bases to trimming and J lost 3 bases, with 11 bases between them. The germline V gene has CDR1 MGHDK and CDR2 SYGVNS. CDR3 size: 14 residues. The receptor was derived from a woman in her forties in good health and CMV-seronegative. The chain has TRBV25-1 and TRBJ2-1; D may be TRBD1 (5 bases). Source material: PBMCs. This CDR3 reads CASSPRQNYNEQFF. In nucleotides, the CDR3 is TGTGCCAGCAGTCCCCGACAGAACTACAATGAGCAGTTCTTC. The whole variable domain, filled in from reference TRBV25-1 and TRBJ2-1, reads EADIYQTPRYLVIGTGKKITLECSQTMGHDKMYWYQQDPGMELHLIHYSYGVNSTEKGDLSSESTVSRIRTEHFPLTLESARPSHTSQYLCASSPRQNYNEQFFGPGTRLTVL.